This is a list of T cell receptor beta chains from one sample in a study of T cells in Graves' hyperthyroidism and ophthalmopathy. From the multiplex PCR reads, TCRdb called clonotypes with MiXCR, one entry per CDR3 protein. The sample lists under 550,000 distinct CDR3 sequences, 15% to 20% occurring once. Sequenced material: blood. Receptors originate from a man aged 35 to 55 with Graves' ophthalmopathy. Each CDR3 is given with its conserved first and last residue. D genes are given only for firm matches. Clone size appears in some rows only: once, few, many, or a class for an expanded clone.

D	size	V	J	DNA	CDR3
TRBD1	.	TRBV4-1	TRBJ1-5	TGCGCCAGCAGCTCATGGACAGGGGCGGGTCAGCCCCAGCATTTT	CASSSWTGAGQPQHF
TRBD2	few	TRBV7-2	TRBJ2-7	TGTGCCAGCAGCTCACCCCCTTCGAGAGCGGGAGAGGGCTACGAGCAGTACTTC	CASSSPPSRAGEGYEQYF
.	.	TRBV6-1	TRBJ1-3	TGTGCCAGCGCAGCGGCGATCTCTGGAAACACCATATATTTT	CASAAAISGNTIYF
TRBD1	.	TRBV28	TRBJ1-4	TGTGCCAGCAGTTCGACAGGGCTGGGAAAACTGTTTTTT	CASSSTGLGKLFF
TRBD1	.	TRBV15	TRBJ1-2	TGTGCCACCAGCAGAGGGGTCGGGACAGGGTTAGATGGCTACACCTTC	CATSRGVGTGLDGYTF
.	.	TRBV5-1	TRBJ1-1	TGCGCCAGCAGCTTGGGTTGGGACACTGAAGCTTTCTTT	CASSLGWDTEAFF
TRBD1	many	TRBV11-2	TRBJ2-7	TGTGCCAGCAGCACCCGGACAGGGCTAAGCTCCTACGAGCAGTACTTC	CASSTRTGLSSYEQYF
.	many	TRBV6-2/TRBV6-3	TRBJ1-1	TGTGCCAGCAGGGCGGACGGAATGAACACTGAAGCTTTCTTT	CASRADGMNTEAFF
.	few	TRBV11-2	TRBJ1-2	TGTGCCAGCAGCTACCAAGCTCTGGGGAACTATGGCTACACCTTC	CASSYQALGNYGYTF
.	few	TRBV20-1	TRBJ2-4	TGCAGTGCGCGACCTCGAGCCAAAAACATTCAGTACTTC	CSARPRAKNIQYF
.	few	TRBV7-6	TRBJ2-1	TGTGCCAGCAGCTTATCACTAACTTATAGGAATGAGCAGTTCTTC	CASSLSLTYRNEQFF
.	many	TRBV18	TRBJ2-7	TGTGCCAGCTCAAAACAGGGAACCCTCGTCTACGAGCAGTACTTC	CASSKQGTLVYEQYF
.	.	TRBV7-2	TRBJ2-3	TGTGCCAGCAGCTGGGCCAGAAACACAGATACGCAGTATTTT	CASSWARNTDTQYF
.	.	TRBV13	TRBJ2-2	TGTGCCACCAACCCCCGGGGGAGTAACACCGGGGAGCTGTTTTTT	CATNPRGSNTGELFF
.	few	TRBV5-1	TRBJ1-1	TGCGCCAGCAGCCTGAACGACGGGAACACTGAAGCTTTCTTT	CASSLNDGNTEAFF
.	few	TRBV5-5	TRBJ1-4	TGTGCCAGCAGCTCTCATGGAGAGGAAAAACTGTTTTTT	CASSSHGEEKLFF
TRBD2	few	TRBV12-3/TRBV12-4	TRBJ2-7	TGTGCCAGCAGTTTGAGGCGGGAGCGGTCCTACGAGCAGTACTTC	CASSLRRERSYEQYF
TRBD2	.	TRBV20-1	TRBJ2-3	TGCAGTGCCATAGCGGGGGGGTTGTTGAATACGCAGTATTTT	CSAIAGGLLNTQYF
.	many	TRBV2	TRBJ1-2	TGTGCCAGCAGTGAAGCGCCGGTTAACTATGGCTACACCTTC	CASSEAPVNYGYTF
.	.	TRBV20-1	TRBJ2-7	TGCAGTGCTGCCTCCGGGACTCAACTTTCCTACGAGCAGTACTTC	CSAASGTQLSYEQYF
.	few	TRBV11-1	TRBJ2-7	TGTGCCAGCAGGAGGGTGCCGGTGTTAAGCCTACTACGCGAGCAGTACTTC	CASRRVPVLSLLREQYF
.	many	TRBV11-2	TRBJ2-5	TGTGCCAGCAGCTTAGGGGGCCGGCAAGAGACCCAGTACTTC	CASSLGGRQETQYF
.	.	TRBV11-2	TRBJ1-2	TGTGCCAGCAGCTTCTCGGACAGCTTGTATGGCTACACCTTC	CASSFSDSLYGYTF
TRBD2	many	TRBV28	TRBJ2-3	TGTGCCAGCAGTTCCCCGGGACTAGCGGGAGCTACAGATACGCAGTATTTT	CASSSPGLAGATDTQYF
.	.	TRBV6-5	TRBJ1-6	TGTGCCAGCAGTTACTCGATGGACTATAATTCACCCCTCCACTTT	CASSYSMDYNSPLHF
TRBD2	few	TRBV4-1	TRBJ2-2	TGCGCCAGCAGCCAATACAGCGGGAGGGATGGCACCGGGGAGCTGTTTTTT	CASSQYSGRDGTGELFF
.	many	TRBV20-1	TRBJ2-4	TGCAGTGCTAGTTTGACCGAGCCCCATAGCACTCAGTACTTC	CSASLTEPHSTQYF
.	.	TRBV25-1	TRBJ1-2	TGTGCCAGCAGTGAAGACAGTACCTATGGCTACACCTTC	CASSEDSTYGYTF
.	many	TRBV27	TRBJ1-1	TGTGCCAGCAGTATAGACCCGAGTGTTAGGATACCTGAAGCTTTCTTT	CASSIDPSVRIPEAFF
.	.	TRBV7-9	TRBJ2-1	TGTGCCAGCAGCCACCCGGGCCAGAAGGACGATGAGCAGTTCTTC	CASSHPGQKDDEQFF
TRBD2	.	TRBV5-1	TRBJ2-1	TGCGCCAGCAGCTTGGCCGAGCGGGGGGACAATGAGCAGTTCTTC	CASSLAERGDNEQFF
.	few	TRBV28	TRBJ2-1	TGTGCCAGCAGTTTATCGGGGCTGCAGTTCTTC	CASSLSGLQFF
TRBD1	few	TRBV16	TRBJ1-6	TGTGCCAGCAGCCCATACGACAGGGCTAATTCACCCCTCCACTTT	CASSPYDRANSPLHF
.	.	TRBV6-4	TRBJ2-3	TGTGCCAGCAGTGAAGGGGGGCGGACGCAGTATTTT	CASSEGGRTQYF
TRBD2	few	TRBV11-2	TRBJ2-1	TGTGCCAGCAGCGATGGGACTAGCGGGAGAGGGCATGAGCAGTTCTTC	CASSDGTSGRGHEQFF
TRBD2	few	TRBV28	TRBJ2-2	TGTGCCAGCAGCCCGAGGCTAGCGGGATACACCGGGGAGCTGTTTTTT	CASSPRLAGYTGELFF
.	.	TRBV27	TRBJ2-3	TGTGCCAGCAGTTTTGGGCTAGTCGTCACAGATACGCAGTATTTT	CASSFGLVVTDTQYF
TRBD1	few	TRBV7-2	TRBJ2-1	TGTGCCAGCAACCTAGGGGGACAGGGCCACAATGAGCAGTTCTTC	CASNLGGQGHNEQFF
TRBD2	.	TRBV20-1	TRBJ2-7	TGCAGTGCTAATGGACTAGGGGTTAACTACGAGCAGTACTTC	CSANGLGVNYEQYF
.	.	TRBV6-1	TRBJ1-6	TGTGCCCGAGAGGTAGACAGGATTTATAATTCACCCCTCCACTTT	CAREVDRIYNSPLHF
.	once	TRBV28	TRBJ2-1	TGTGCCAGCAGTCCATCGAAAGAGGGCTACAATGAGCAGTTCTTC	CASSPSKEGYNEQFF
TRBD2	few	TRBV20-1	TRBJ2-7	TGCAGTGCTAGAGGTCGGGGGGCCTACGAGCAGTACTTC	CSARGRGAYEQYF
TRBD1	once	TRBV29-1	TRBJ1-5	TGCAGCGTTGGGGGACAGGAAGGTCAGCCCCAGCATTTT	CSVGGQEGQPQHF
TRBD1	few	TRBV7-2	TRBJ1-5	TGTGCCAGCAGCCAGGGGACAGGGAAGATTAATCAGCCCCAGCATTTT	CASSQGTGKINQPQHF
.	many	TRBV11-3	TRBJ2-1	TGTGCCAGCAGCCGACAGTACAATGAGCAGTTCTTC	CASSRQYNEQFF